These 5 T cell receptor beta chains originate from one sample sequenced in a study of OX40 agonist ivuxolimab in advanced cancers. Method: immunoSEQ multiplex PCR; TCRdb's copy keeps in-frame clones and lacks some. This sample has about 120,000 clones; around 91% occur once, and the top ten carry around 0.55%. The sequencing used CD4+ or CD8+ T cells sorted from blood, collected in a trial of the OX40 agonist ivuxolimab. The receptors were sampled from an adult with an advanced solid tumor such as melanoma, head and neck, liver or kidney cancer.

The J gene is TRBJ2-2, the V gene TRBV10-3, with D unresolved. This CDR3 is built from 14 residues. Germline lookup yields CDR1 ENHRY and CDR2 SYGVKD. V was pared by 6 bases and J by 1 base, with 9 bases between. CDR3 nucleotide sequence: TGTGCCATCAGGGGCGAAGGGAACACCGGGGAGCTGTTTTTT. Residues: CAIRGEGNTGELFF.

V gene TRBV10-1 combines with J gene TRBJ2-3, with a possible D match to TRBD2 (6 bases). V was clipped by 6 bases and J by 1 base, with 11 bases between them. The CDR3 loop spans 14 amino acids. Germline CDR1 and CDR2: WNHNN and SYGVQD (reference sequence). The CDR3 region is CASSEGTGTDTQYF. CDR3 bases: TGCGCCAGCAGCGAGGGGACTGGCACAGATACGCAGTATTTT.

The CDR3 spells CASSILGRGGTDTQYF. CDR3 coding DNA: TGTGCCAGTAGTATCTTAGGACGGGGGGGCACAGATACGCAGTATTTT. The V gene is TRBV19, the J gene TRBJ2-3; TRBD2 aligns across 7 bases. The germline V gene has CDR1 LNHDA and CDR2 SQIVND (reference sequence). Trimming cost V 3 bases and J 1 base; bases outside gene matches: 7. This CDR3 is built from 16 residues.

The V gene is TRBV6-5, the J gene TRBJ1-5; D gene uncertain. Per germline, CDR1 MNHEY and CDR2 SVGAGI. This CDR3 is built from 12 residues. V was cut by 5 bases and J by 5 bases, with 7 bases left in between. The CDR3 DNA follows: TGTGCCAGCAGTACCCACCATCAGCCCCAGCATTTT. Translating it yields CASSTHHQPQHF.

The CDR3 DNA is TGCGCCAGCAGCTTGGGCCCGGGGGATAATAATGAAAAACTGTTTTTT. Its translation: CASSLGPGDNNEKLFF. This chain joins TRBV5-1 and TRBJ1-4; D is perhaps TRBD1 (5 bases). The CDR3 length is 16 residues. Trimming pared 0 bases from V and 4 bases from J, leaving 13 bases between. CDR1 and CDR2 from the germline V gene are SGHRS and YFSETQ.